The 28 T cell receptor beta chains below were found in one sample sequenced in a study of T cell responses to AZD1222 COVID-19 vaccine. TCRdb keeps only in-frame clones here, not all; method: immunoSEQ multiplex PCR. Of fewer than 150,000 clones listed, 88% are singletons. Source: peripheral blood, taken on day 0 of AZD1222 vaccination. These TCRs come from an adult in good health.

The V gene is TRBV5-1, the J gene TRBJ1-2; 9 bases agree with TRBD1. CDR1 is SGHRS and CDR2 is YFSETQ in the germline V gene. This CDR3 contains 15 residues. The J segment lost 8 bases and the V segment lost 0 bases, leaving 8 bases of the junction unmatched. CDR3 loop: CASSLAEWDRDGYTF. The CDR3 DNA is TGCGCCAGCAGCTTGGCCGAATGGGACAGGGACGGCTACACCTTC.

For the CDR3, the DNA is TGCGCCAGCAGCTTGGCCAGGGCAGGGAGGGATGAGCAGTTCTTC. Its protein is CASSLARAGRDEQFF. The chain employs TRBV5-1 and TRBJ2-1, with 7 bases aligning to TRBD2. V dropped 0 bases and J dropped 8; count of bases not matched to a gene: 8. The CDR3 totals 15 residues. Germline CDR1 is SGHRS and CDR2 is YFSETQ.

This clone was counted a few times. The chain has TRBV6-5 and TRBJ2-3; D might be TRBD1 (5 bases). Between the trimmed V and J ends, which lost 2 bases and 0 bases, there was a span of 9 bases. The V gene's germline CDR1 is MNHEY and CDR2 SVGAGI. This CDR3 contains 15 residues. CDR3 DNA sequence: TGTGCCAGCAGTTACGGCAGGGTCAGCACAGATACGCAGTATTTT. Its protein is CASSYGRVSTDTQYF.

CDR3 protein: CASRGASRYTEAFF. The CDR3 DNA reads as TGTGCCAGCAGGGGCGCCAGCAGGTACACTGAAGCTTTCTTT. J is TRBJ1-1 and V is TRBV28; D not certain. The CDR3 sequence is 14 residues long. V was pared by 6 bases and J by 3 bases, with 14 bases between. CDR1 and CDR2 from the germline V gene are MDHEN and SYDVKM.

The chain employs TRBV5-6 and TRBJ1-1; 8 bases line up with TRBD1. With 4 bases clipped from V and 4 bases from J, the junction kept 9 bases outside the gene matches. Germline loops: CDR1 SGHDT, CDR2 YYEEEE. CDR3 length equals 15 residues. The chain's CDR3 is CASSTWTGMVTEAFF. For the CDR3, the DNA is TGTGCCAGCAGCACGTGGACAGGGATGGTCACTGAAGCTTTCTTT.

V and J are TRBV9 and TRBJ2-2, with a tentative D call TRBD1 (5 bases). V dropped 3 bases and J dropped 7 bases, with 13 bases sitting between them. This CDR3 has 14 amino acids. Germline values: CDR1 SGDLS, CDR2 YYNGEE. CDR3 sequence reads: CASSDQGTGGELFF. In DNA, the CDR3 is TGTGCCAGCAGCGATCAGGGTACGGGCGGGGAGCTGTTTTTT. Together with reference TRBV9 and TRBJ2-2, the CDR3 gives the full variable domain: DSGVTQTPKHLITATGQRVTLRCSPRSGDLSVYWYQQSLDQGLQFLIQYYNGEERAKGNILERFSAQQFPDLHSELNLSSLELGDSALYFCASSDQGTGGELFFGEGSRLTVL.

The rearrangement uses TRBV5-4 and TRBJ1-1; 7 positions match TRBD1. Trimming at V came to 4 bases and at J to 4 bases, leaving 4 bases not matched to a gene. Looked up from germline, CDR1 is SGHNT and CDR2 is YYREEE (reference sequence). The CDR3 spans 13 residues. The DNA for the CDR3 is TGTGCCAGCAGCCGGGACAGCACCACTGAAGCTTTCTTT. Amino acids: CASSRDSTTEAFF.

This chain uses TRBV6-9 with TRBJ1-6; D may be TRBD1 (5 bases). Germline CDR1 MNHGY, CDR2 SVAAGI. This CDR3 spans 16 amino acids. The V and J ends lost 2 bases and 3 bases respectively, with 11 bases between them. The CDR3 loop is CASSYKGLNYNSPLHF. DNA of the CDR3: TGTGCCAGCAGTTATAAGGGACTGAACTATAATTCACCCCTCCACTTT.

The chain links TRBV19 to TRBJ2-7; the match to TRBD1 covers 9 bases. Germline CDR1 is LNHDA and CDR2 is SQIVND (reference sequence). V shed 4 bases, J shed 4 bases, and the junction held 11 bases outside the gene matches. The CDR3 spans 16 residues. CDR3 coding DNA: TGTGCCAGTAGTACCCGTCCCGGGACAGGGCGGTACGAGCAGTACTTC. This codes for CASSTRPGTGRYEQYF.

The chain employs TRBV6-5 and TRBJ2-5; 9 nucleotides agree with TRBD2. CDR3 length: 15 residues. The J segment lost 3 bases and the V segment lost 1 base, leaving 3 bases of the junction unmatched. Per the germline V gene, CDR1 is MNHEY and CDR2 is SVGAGI. In DNA form, the CDR3 reads TGTGCCAGCAGTTACTTTGCGGGGGGGAAAGAGACCCAGTACTTC. Translation: CASSYFAGGKETQYF.

This sequence joins TRBV13 and TRBJ1-5; D might be TRBD1 (6 bases). The CDR3 spans 14 residues. Germline V gene lookup returns CDR1 PRHDT and CDR2 FYEKMQ (reference sequence). Trimming shortened V by 8 bases and J by 4 bases, and 15 bases separated the two germline ends. In DNA, the CDR3 is TGTGCCAGCGCCGCCGGGGGCCTTAATCAGCCCCAGCATTTT. Its protein product is CASAAGGLNQPQHF.

The chain uses TRBV7-2 and TRBJ1-2, with 9 bases aligning to TRBD1. CDR1 is SGHTA and CDR2 is FQGNSA in the germline V gene. The CDR3 extends over 14 amino acids. Losses at the gene ends were 4 bases for V and 7 bases for J; bases not matched to a gene: 7. Here the CDR3 reads CASSSYNRGLGYTF. DNA for the CDR3: TGTGCCAGCAGCTCCTATAACAGGGGGCTTGGCTACACCTTC.

Only one count was recorded for this clone. The V gene is TRBV19, the J gene TRBJ2-6, with a tentative D call TRBD2 (6 bases). Germline assignment: CDR1 LNHDA and CDR2 SQIVND (reference sequence). The V end lost 7 bases, the J end lost 1 base, and 17 bases lay between the germline ends. This CDR3 contains 17 residues. The CDR3 sequence: CASTHPKAGSGANVLTF. CDR3 nucleotides: TGTGCCAGTACCCATCCCAAGGCGGGGTCTGGGGCCAACGTCCTGACTTTC.

The chain combines TRBV30 with TRBJ1-6; D is perhaps TRBD1 (6 bases). This CDR3 has 16 residues. Germline-derived CDR1 and CDR2 are GTSNPN and SVGIG (reference sequence). The V and J ends lost 5 bases and 7 bases respectively, with 21 bases between them. CDR3 coding DNA: TGTGCCTGGCAACGGGACACCTACTTTTACAATTCACCCCTCCACTTT. Amino acid sequence: CAWQRDTYFYNSPLHF.

The chain has TRBV4-2 and TRBJ2-7; weak D call: TRBD2 (5 bases). Trimming shortened V by 0 bases and J by 11 bases, and 14 bases separated the two germline ends. The CDR3 extends over 13 amino acids. Germline assignment: CDR1 LGHNA and CDR2 YNFKEQ. The CDR3 DNA reads as TGTGCCAGCAGCCAAGACCTCGTCGCCGGGGAGTACTTC. It translates to CASSQDLVAGEYF.

The rearrangement uses TRBV4-3 and TRBJ2-1; D is perhaps TRBD1 (6 bases). The CDR3 length is 18 residues. The V end was cut by 2 bases, the J end by 0 bases, with 17 bases between. Germline V gene lookup returns CDR1 LGHNA and CDR2 YSLEER. The CDR3 sequence: CASSQSAPPDSSYNEQFF. The CDR3 region has the DNA TGCGCCAGCAGCCAAAGCGCCCCCCCGGACAGCTCCTACAATGAGCAGTTCTTC.

V usage is TRBV7-9 and J usage is TRBJ1-1; TRBD1 might be the D (5 bases). Trimming took 6 bases from V and 0 from J, leaving 11 bases between them. Germline CDR1 is SEHNR and CDR2 is FQNEAQ (reference sequence). The CDR3 runs 14 residues. As DNA, the CDR3 is TGTGCCAGCAGACCTCAGGGAGTGAACACTGAAGCTTTCTTT. Translating it yields CASRPQGVNTEAFF.

This clone was counted a few times. J is TRBJ1-1 and V is TRBV5-6; a weak D match, TRBD1 (5 bases). This CDR3 has 15 residues. In germline, CDR1 is SGHDT, CDR2 YYEEEE. The V and J ends lost 3 bases and 4 bases respectively, with 16 bases between them. The CDR3 spells CASSYMLRGLTEAFF. CDR3 coding DNA: TGTGCCAGCAGCTATATGTTGAGGGGCCTCACTGAAGCTTTCTTT.

This chain connects TRBV27 to TRBJ2-3, with TRBD1 identical over 8 bases. Germline assignment: CDR1 MNHEY and CDR2 SMNVEV (reference sequence). The CDR3 runs to 15 residues. The trim removed 5 bases at V and 2 bases at J, leaving 6 bases unmatched. Here the CDR3 reads CASSGTGKLTDTQYF. CDR3 nucleotides: TGTGCCAGCAGTGGGACAGGCAAACTCACAGATACGCAGTATTTT.

V is TRBV7-2 and J is TRBJ1-5, with a weak D call TRBD1 (5 bases). Germline values: CDR1 SGHTA, CDR2 FQGNSA. V was pared by 2 bases and J by 7 bases, with 12 bases between. The CDR3 runs 14 residues. As DNA, the CDR3 is TGTGCCAGCAGCTTATTTCCAGGGAACCAGCCCCAGCATTTT. Translated: CASSLFPGNQPQHF.

This chain uses TRBV21-1 with TRBJ1-5. TRBV21-1 corresponds to a pseudogene. The CDR3 totals 16 residues. CDR3 bases: TGTGCCAGCAGCCCATATTACGAGTATAGCAATCAGCCCCAGCATTTT. It yields the protein CASSPYYEYSNQPQHF.

This sequence joins TRBV4-3 and TRBJ1-2, with D hard to call. V was clipped by 0 bases and J by 0 bases, with 20 bases between them. The CDR3 is 19 residues long. The germline V gene has CDR1 LGHNA and CDR2 YSLEER. CDR3 sequence: CASSQEILSIGGTNYGYTF. The CDR3 DNA is TGCGCCAGCAGCCAAGAGATTTTGTCCATCGGAGGGACTAACTATGGCTACACCTTC.

This clone was seen once. The V and J genes are TRBV6-5 and TRBJ2-7, with 7 bases aligning to TRBD1. Germline V CDR1 and CDR2: MNHEY, SVGAGI. Germline trimming cut 2 bases from V and 4 bases from J; bases unmatched to any gene: 8. CDR3 length equals 15 residues. The CDR3 loop reads CASSYPGQGVYEQYF. The CDR3 DNA reads TGTGCCAGCAGTTACCCCGGGCAGGGGGTTTACGAGCAGTACTTC.

The chain joins TRBV3-1 (or the pseudogene TRBV3-2) to TRBJ1-1; possibly TRBD1 for D (5 bases). V lost 0 bases and J lost 7, with 12 bases in between. This CDR3 comprises 14 residues. CDR1 and CDR2 from the germline V gene are LGHDT and YNNKEL (reference sequence). DNA of the CDR3: TGTGCCAGCAGCCAAGACGGGGGTCTGGGTGAAGCTTTCTTT. It encodes CASSQDGGLGEAFF.

This clone was seen a few times. The V call is TRBV5-1, the J call TRBJ1-3, with no clear D. V dropped 4 bases and J dropped 0 bases, with 14 bases sitting between them. CDR3 length: 16 residues. Germline V CDR1 and CDR2: SGHRS, YFSETQ. CDR3: CASSPVDRPSGNTIYF. In nucleotides, the CDR3 is TGCGCCAGCAGCCCTGTGGATAGGCCCTCTGGAAACACCATATATTTT.

This chain uses TRBV18 with TRBJ1-4; D may be TRBD1 (5 bases). Deletions cut 6 bases from V and 7 bases from J, with 9 bases between. Germline lookup yields CDR1 KGHSH and CDR2 LQKENI. The CDR3 sequence is 12 residues long. The CDR3 is CASSDRGEKLFF. DNA for the CDR3: TGTGCCAGCTCCGACAGAGGTGAAAAACTGTTTTTT.

The chain joins TRBV5-5 to TRBJ1-5; D ambiguous. CDR1 and CDR2 (germline): SGHKS, YYEKEE (reference sequence). CDR3 length: 15 amino acids. The V end was cut by 5 bases, the J end by 0 bases, with 12 bases between. CDR3 sequence (DNA): TGTGCCAGCAGGGTAGACCTGTATAGCAATCAGCCCCAGCATTTT. It is translated as CASRVDLYSNQPQHF.

V is TRBV27 and J is TRBJ1-2; D call uncertain. From germline, CDR1 is MNHEY and CDR2 SMNVEV (reference sequence). V was cut by 5 bases and J by 1 base, with 5 bases left in between. The length of the CDR3 is 12 residues. The CDR3 reads CASSGDNYGYTF. The CDR3 DNA follows: TGTGCCAGCAGTGGGGATAACTATGGCTACACCTTC.